There are a few counts of the clone carrying this T cell receptor beta chain. The antigen is undetermined. The CDR3 contains 15 residues. The V gene lost 5 bases and the J gene lost 4 bases, with 15 bases spanning the gap. CDR1 SGHAT and CDR2 FQNNGV come from the germline V gene. TCR beta CDR3 sequences were amplified from RNA transcripts. The study used the HTBI primer set for a first-round RT-PCR of the TCR CDR3. TCRdb processed the multiplex PCR reads anew with MiXCR; each CDR3 protein has one entry. Among around 430,000 distinct CDR3 sequences listed, about 15% were seen once. The data were obtained in a study of T cells in Graves' hyperthyroidism and ophthalmopathy. Across the study: The blood sample was taken at first diagnosis, before treatment began. Study observations and caveats: Most thyroid clonotypes with frequency above 0.001 were detected in blood. Progression to ophthalmopathy was predicted a median of about six months early.

The origin of this receptor is a woman aged 30 to 39 with Graves' hyperthyroidism. The sequenced material came from blood. The chain carries TRBV11-2 and TRBJ2-4; D call uncertain. The DNA for the CDR3 is TGTGCCAGCAGCCGACTGGGGTTTGATAAAAACATTCAGTACTTC. Amino acids: CASSRLGFDKNIQYF.